The 29 T cell receptor beta chains below were found in one sample sequenced in a study of blood T cells in healthy people across ages. Primers used in a second PCR of about 7 to 12 cycles were a sample-barcoded 5' primer and a J-beta primer mix. Each CDR3 protein gets one entry after TCRdb re-called the 5' RACE reads with MiXCR. Here the sample spans almost 1 million distinct CDR3 sequences, around 54% being singletons. The material sequenced was blood. These receptors originate from a woman aged 60-75 years in good health.

The gene calls are TRBV20-1 and TRBJ2-5; possible D gene TRBD2, 5 bases. V was trimmed by 6 bases and J by 5 bases, leaving 22 bases between them. The CDR3 length is 15 residues. Germline V gene lookup returns CDR1 DFQATT and CDR2 SNEGSKA (reference sequence). CDR3 DNA sequence: TGCAGTGCACGATCGGACTTCGCTATACGGGAGACCCAGTACTTC. Encoded protein: CSARSDFAIRETQYF.

This clonotype was seen more than once but under ten times. This chain joins TRBV28 and TRBJ1-4; no definite D call. V was cut by 10 bases and J by 10 bases, with 19 bases left in between. Germline CDR1 and CDR2: MDHEN and SYDVKM. The CDR3 runs 13 residues. In DNA form, the CDR3 reads TGTGCCACCTCCGGGAAGGCACCGGCAAAACTGTTTTTT. This codes for CATSGKAPAKLFF.

This clonotype has just a few counts. This chain uses TRBV4-1 with TRBJ2-7, with TRBD2 matching over 7 bases. J gave up 4 bases and V 1 base, and 13 bases lay outside the gene matches. The CDR3 length is 17 residues. CDR1 is MGHRA and CDR2 is YSYEKL in the germline V gene. The chain's CDR3 is CASSQGPLRAGVYEQYF. Written as DNA, the CDR3 is TGCGCCAGCAGCCAAGGGCCCCTTAGGGCGGGAGTGTACGAGCAGTACTTC.

The genes are TRBV6-6 and TRBJ1-6; TRBD1 aligns across 9 bases. The CDR3 consists of 15 residues. Trimming at V came to 5 bases and at J to 10 bases, leaving 9 bases not matched to a gene. The V gene's germline CDR1 is MNHNY and CDR2 SVGAGI (reference sequence). The CDR3 here is CASSTRDRAGSPLHF. The CDR3 nucleotides are TGTGCCAGCAGTACCCGGGACAGGGCGGGATCACCCCTCCACTTT.

V usage is TRBV6-4 and J usage is TRBJ2-2, with 7 bases aligning to TRBD1. The CDR3 sequence is 14 residues long. V gave up 8 bases and J gave up 4 bases; unmatched junction bases: 7. The germline CDR1 and CDR2 sequences are MRHNA and SNTAGT. CDR3 loop: CASRTNRGTGELFF. DNA for the CDR3: TGTGCCAGCCGAACAAACAGGGGCACCGGGGAGCTGTTTTTT.

For this clonotype: A junction end diverges from the germline sequence, so it may reflect a read error. The chain combines TRBV5-5 with TRBJ2-5; D uncertain. Germline V CDR1 and CDR2: SGHKS, YYEKEE (reference sequence). The CDR3 runs 15 residues. In nucleotides, the CDR3 is TGTACCAGCACCCAGGACCCTACGTACCAAGAGACCCAGTACTTC. Its translation: CTSTQDPTYQETQYF.

The V gene is TRBV27, the J gene TRBJ2-3; no clear D. The CDR3 runs to 13 residues. Between the trimmed V and J ends, which lost 7 bases and 1 base, there was a span of 9 bases. Germline V gives CDR1 MNHEY, CDR2 SMNVEV (reference sequence). The CDR3 sequence: CASTSYRTDTQYF. CDR3 DNA: TGTGCCAGCACCTCTTATCGCACAGATACGCAGTATTTT.

The rearrangement uses TRBV18 and TRBJ1-2; TRBD1 aligns across 10 bases. There are 14 residues in the CDR3. Germline CDR1 reads KGHSH; CDR2 reads LQKENI. V lost 8 bases, J lost 5 bases, and 8 bases stayed unmatched. The CDR3 loop is CASTDRGRRYGYTF. For the CDR3, the DNA is TGTGCCAGCACAGACAGGGGGCGTCGGTATGGCTACACCTTC.

The J gene is TRBJ2-7, the V gene TRBV28; TRBD2 matches 7 bases. V dropped 8 bases and J dropped 3; count of bases not matched to a gene: 16. There are 16 residues in the CDR3. In germline, CDR1 is MDHEN, CDR2 SYDVKM. The CDR3 sequence: CASAPSTGSGNYEQYF. The CDR3 DNA is TGTGCCAGCGCTCCCTCGACTGGGAGCGGGAACTACGAGCAGTACTTC.

This rearrangement joins TRBV9 to TRBJ2-3, with TRBD1 matching 9 bases. Germline V gene sequence: CDR1 SGDLS, CDR2 YYNGEE. CDR3 length equals 14 residues. V shed 2 bases and J 5 bases; nucleotides not matched to a gene: 3. This chain's CDR3 is CASSVTGGEDTQYF. The CDR3 DNA reads as TGTGCCAGCAGCGTTACAGGGGGCGAAGATACGCAGTATTTT.

The V and J genes are TRBV12-3 or TRBV12-4 and TRBJ1-2; D possibly corresponds to TRBD1 (5 bases). V lost 5 bases, J lost 2 bases, and 15 bases lay in between. CDR3 length equals 15 residues. The CDR3 coding sequence is TGTGCCAGCAGTCTGAGAAGGGGTTGGAACTATGGCTACACCTTC. Translation: CASSLRRGWNYGYTF.

The chain uses TRBV7-9 and TRBJ2-1, with D perhaps matching TRBD2 (6 bases). Germline V gene data show CDR1 as SEHNR and CDR2 as FQNEAQ (reference sequence). The CDR3 runs to 16 residues. Trimming removed 3 bases from V and 6 bases from J, with 18 bases in between. CDR3 nucleotide sequence: TGTGCCAGCAGCTTGGGGAGCGGGCGAACGGTCAATGAGCAGTTCTTC. The encoded protein is CASSLGSGRTVNEQFF.

The CDR3 is CATSREDGSYSGEQFF. The CDR3 region has the DNA TGTGCCACCAGCAGAGAGGACGGGAGTTATAGTGGTGAGCAGTTCTTC. The chain is built from TRBV15 and TRBJ2-1; a possible D gene is TRBD2 (6 bases). Trimming removed 0 bases at V and 9 bases at J, with 18 bases between. CDR1 is LNHNV and CDR2 is YYDKDF in the germline V gene (reference sequence). The CDR3 runs 16 residues.

This clonotype was counted between two and nine times. The rearrangement links TRBV7-9 to TRBJ2-5; 12 positions agree with TRBD1. The germline CDR1 and CDR2 sequences are SEHNR and FQNEAQ (reference sequence). Trimming removed 4 bases from V and 6 bases from J; junction bases left unmatched: 6. CDR3 length: 15 amino acids. CDR3 nucleotides: TGTGCCAGCAGCTCCGGGACAGGGGGCGGGCAGACCCAGTACTTC. This encodes CASSSGTGGGQTQYF. The full variable domain, completed using reference TRBV7-9 and TRBJ2-5, is DTGVSQNPRHKITKRGQNVTFRCDPISEHNRLYWYRQTLGQGPEFLTYFQNEAQLEKSRLLSDRFSAERPKGSFSTLEIQRTEQGDSAMYLCASSSGTGGGQTQYFGPGTRLLVL.

The J gene is TRBJ2-7, the V gene TRBV29-1; the D is unclear. Germline V gives CDR1 SQVTM, CDR2 ANQGSEA. CDR3 size: 14 residues. Trimming shortened V by 0 bases and J by 5 bases, and 14 bases separated the two germline ends. CDR3 residues: CSVEEGNASDEQYF. Here the CDR3 DNA reads TGCAGCGTTGAAGAAGGAAACGCCTCTGACGAGCAGTACTTC.

V usage is TRBV27 and J usage is TRBJ2-1; TRBD1 agrees at 9 bases. V lost 6 bases to trimming and J lost 5 bases; unmatched junction nucleotides: 5. Germline V gives CDR1 MNHEY, CDR2 SMNVEV (reference sequence). The CDR3 has 14 amino acids. CDR3 DNA: TGTGCCAGCAGAACAGGGGGCCCACACAATGAGCAGTTCTTC. As protein: CASRTGGPHNEQFF.

This clonotype came up a few times. This chain uses TRBV7-2 with TRBJ2-5; no reliable D call. From germline, CDR1 is SGHTA and CDR2 FQGNSA. The CDR3 is 13 residues long. With 6 bases removed from V and 4 bases from J, the gap between germline ends came to 12 bases. Here the CDR3 DNA reads TGTGCCAGCAGAGCTGTAGGCAGAGAGACCCAGTACTTC. It encodes CASRAVGRETQYF.

This clonotype has only a few counts. The CDR3 is CASQSGRGKETQYF. The DNA of the CDR3 is TGTGCCAGCCAAAGCGGTCGAGGCAAAGAGACCCAGTACTTC. The V gene is TRBV28, the J gene TRBJ2-7, with D perhaps matching TRBD2 (5 bases). The J call may be wrong; the DNA end is better matched by TRBJ2-5. The CDR3 sequence is 14 residues long. Germline loops: CDR1 MDHEN, CDR2 SYDVKM.

V is TRBV12-3 or TRBV12-4 and J is TRBJ1-5, with D tentatively TRBD1 (6 bases). Trimming stripped 7 bases from V and 4 bases from J, with 17 bases between. This CDR3 contains 15 residues. The chain's CDR3 is CASTLDGTINQPQHF. The CDR3 DNA sequence: TGTGCCAGCACCCTAGATGGGACAATAAATCAGCCCCAGCATTTT.

The chain has TRBV5-1 and TRBJ2-3; 8 bases map to TRBD1. Germline CDR1 is SGHRS and CDR2 is YFSETQ. The length of the CDR3 is 15 residues. V was clipped by 0 bases and J by 2 bases; unmatched bases: 2. The CDR3 loop is CASSLGDRYTDTQYF. CDR3 nucleotide sequence: TGCGCCAGCAGCTTGGGGGACAGGTACACAGATACGCAGTATTTT.

The table lists this clonotype with a few counts. CDR3 in DNA: TGCAGCGGCCTGGACAGGGGACTCTCCTACGAGCAGTACTTC. It yields the protein CSGLDRGLSYEQYF. The V and J genes are TRBV20-1 and TRBJ2-7; 9 positions match TRBD1. Germline V gives CDR1 DFQATT, CDR2 SNEGSKA (reference sequence). This CDR3 has 14 residues.

The chain carries TRBV5-6 and TRBJ2-3; 9 bases are a match to TRBD1. CDR1 is SGHDT and CDR2 is YYEEEE in the germline V gene. The V segment lost 5 bases and the J segment 4 bases; nucleotides outside the gene matches: 8. The CDR3 has 15 amino acids. Here the CDR3 reads CASRPTGGSADTQYF. DNA for the CDR3: TGTGCCAGCAGGCCTACAGGGGGCTCCGCAGATACGCAGTATTTT.

The CDR3 nucleotides are TGCAGTGCCCACACGACGGTTTATGGGGATACGCAGTATTTT. Translating gives CSAHTTVYGDTQYF. The J gene is TRBJ2-3, the V gene TRBV20-1, with D unclear. Trimming removed 6 bases from V and 6 bases from J, with 19 bases in between. Germline values: CDR1 DFQATT, CDR2 SNEGSKA (reference sequence). CDR3 length: 14 amino acids.

This chain links TRBV20-1 with TRBJ2-5; maybe TRBD2 (5 bases). V was cut by 6 bases and J by 3 bases, with 20 bases left in between. This CDR3 is built from 15 residues. In germline, CDR1 is DFQATT, CDR2 SNEGSKA (reference sequence). The CDR3, as DNA: TGCAGTGCCCCGCGACCGGGATTCATTAAAGAGACCCAGTACTTC. Its translation: CSAPRPGFIKETQYF.

This clonotype showed up just once. This could be a read error, since a much larger clone is one nucleotide away. The chain has TRBV15 and TRBJ1-4, with D unresolved. From germline, CDR1 is LNHNV and CDR2 YYDKDF (reference sequence). The V and J ends lost 0 bases and 8 bases respectively, with 10 bases between them. The CDR3 consists of 14 residues. The CDR3 sequence is CATSRDVGPEKLFF. The CDR3 region has the DNA TGTGCCACCAGCAGAGATGTAGGGCCCGAAAAACTGTTTTTT. The variable domain in full, with the rest retrieved from reference TRBV15 and TRBJ1-4, is DAMVIQNPRYQVTQFGKPVTLSCSQTLNHNVMYWYQQKSSQAPKLLFHYYDKDFNNEADTPDNFQSRRPNTSFCFLDIRSPGLGDTAMYLCATSRDVGPEKLFFGSGTQLSVL.

V is TRBV2 and J is TRBJ1-5; perhaps TRBD1 as D (6 bases). The CDR3 is 13 amino acids. Germline V lookup: CDR1 SNHLY, CDR2 FYNNEI. Trimming shortened V by 3 bases and J by 6 bases, and 9 bases separated the two germline ends. The CDR3 sequence: CASSDTRGQPQHF. The CDR3 bases are TGTGCCAGCAGTGATACCAGGGGTCAGCCCCAGCATTTT.

With respect to this clonotype: A much larger clone differs by one base, so this may be a read error. The rearrangement links TRBV15 to TRBJ2-1; the D gene is possibly TRBD2 (6 bases). The CDR3 sequence is 16 residues long. V lost 5 bases to trimming and J lost 9 bases, with 23 bases between them. CDR1 LNHNV and CDR2 YYDKDF come from the germline V gene (reference sequence). The chain's CDR3 is CATSGRLAGPKSEQFF. The CDR3 DNA follows: TGTGCCACCAGCGGGAGGCTAGCTGGTCCAAAGAGTGAGCAGTTCTTC. Full variable domain (remainder filled in from reference TRBV15 and TRBJ2-1): DAMVIQNPRYQVTQFGKPVTLSCSQTLNHNVMYWYQQKSSQAPKLLFHYYDKDFNNEADTPDNFQSRRPNTSFCFLDIRSPGLGDTAMYLCATSGRLAGPKSEQFFGPGTRLTVL.

This clonotype appeared once. The chain couples TRBV30 to TRBJ2-1; 9 nucleotides match TRBD2. The tail of the sequence fits TRBJ2-7 better, so the J call may be wrong. Per the germline V gene, CDR1 is GTSNPN and CDR2 is SVGIG (reference sequence). The CDR3 totals 13 residues. The CDR3 DNA reads as TGTGCCTGGAGATTAGCGGGAGCCAATGAGCAGTACTTC. This encodes CAWRLAGANEQYF.

This clonotype came up a few times. The chain employs TRBV6-5 and TRBJ2-6; D is unclear. With 8 bases removed from V and 4 bases from J, the gap between germline ends came to 6 bases. Germline-derived CDR1 and CDR2 are MNHEY and SVGAGI. The CDR3 length is 12 residues. CDR3 in DNA: TGTGCCAGCGCGGAAGGGGCCAACGTCCTGACTTTC. Translating it yields CASAEGANVLTF.